Sequencing of this T cell receptor (beta chain) was carried out in a study of blood T cell repertoires in COVID-19 (TCRdb year 2020). As for the study more broadly: The collaborator samples originated in the United States, Italy and Spain and spanned the acute and convalescent phases of COVID-19. HLA class I and class II types, where available, came from metadata supplied by the sample provider rather than from assay-based typing. The repertoires were released in a freely available public database meant as a resource for research on the immune response to SARS-CoV-2. The samples were drawn from the first 160 participants of the ongoing ImmuneRACE study and from about 1,200 subjects provided by 6 global collaborators. The dataset comprised deeply sampled blood TCRbeta repertoires from subjects exposed to, actively infected with, or recovered from COVID-19. The prospective study material was composed of cDNA or gDNA derived from T cells, B-cell-depleted T cells, or PBMCs. A de-identified subject ID, COVID-19 status, age in years and sex were almost always included in the sample metadata.

As regards this clone: This receptor's antigen is unknown. No quality values exist for individual bases; no much larger clone is one base distant.

The CDR3, cysteine through phenylalanine, is 14 amino acids long. Just CDR3 DNA is preserved here, 42 bases in frame from base 1. According to the germline V gene (reference sequence), CDR1 reads LNHDA and CDR2 reads SQIVND. V is clipped by 3 bases and J by 5 bases, and the sequence between their germline boundaries is 13 bases long. The immunoSEQ Assay, a bias-controlled multiplex PCR, was used to amplify TCRbeta CDR3 regions from genomic DNA. The authors' analysis ran thus. The number of nucleated cells in each sample was estimated by amplification of reference gene primers within the assay. Sequence reads were collapsed and filtered to measure the absolute abundance of every unique TCRbeta CDR3 rearrangement. For each sample, productive Simpson clonality was calculated by taking the square root of Simpson's diversity index across productive rearrangements. TCRdb's version of the immuneACCESS table is confined to in-frame rearrangements and falls short of the full clone set. An unresolved V gene accounts for under half of the shortfall where checked; the remainder is of unknown origin. Clone size and V and J calls were adopted from that table, with D and trimming inferred from the DNA. Counted in this sample were 110,000 or so clones; approximately 90% of them appeared once. Of the sample, roughly 8% falls within the top ten clones.

Each collaborating institution followed its own protocols to collect whole blood in K2EDTA tubes. For TCRbeta analysis, collaborators shipped samples as frozen whole blood, isolated PBMCs, or DNA extracted from either of those sample types. What the work shows at the level of the full study, not this receptor alone: The quantity of clinical and demographic metadata differed by source and by participant and was supplied without curation.

The chain couples TRBV19 to TRBJ2-5; 6 matching bases give a weak D call of TRBD2. The sequencing sample was made of peripheral blood. The clonotype was recovered from a human donor in a cohort sampled during active COVID-19. In nucleotides, the sequence is TGTGCCAGTAGTATGGAGGGTATGGCGGAGACCCAGTACTTC. Its protein is CASSMEGMAETQYF.